This entry lists 5 T cell receptor beta chains sequenced from one sample in a study of CD4 T cells in relation to SARS-CoV-2 and coronaviruses. Before the COVID-19 pandemic, during about 2011-2019, CD4+ T cells were taken from unexposed donors. TCRdb keeps only in-frame clones here, not all; method: immunoSEQ multiplex PCR. Seen here are about 65,000 clones, approximately 87% observed once, and the top ten hold more than 1.5%. Source material: memory CD4+ T cells from PBMCs. The source is a human donor in good health.

The chain has TRBV7-2 and TRBJ1-2; D is unclear. V was cut by 3 bases and J by 3 bases, with 14 bases left in between. Germline values: CDR1 SGHTA, CDR2 FQGNSA. The CDR3 contains 15 residues. The CDR3: CASSFPEAGDYGYTF. As DNA, the CDR3 is TGTGCCAGCAGCTTCCCCGAGGCCGGGGACTATGGCTACACCTTC. The full variable domain, rest sourced from reference TRBV7-2 and TRBJ1-2, is GAGVSQSPSNKVTEKGKDVELRCDPISGHTALYWYRQSLGQGLEFLIYFQGNSAPDKSGLPSDRFSAERTGGSVSTLTIQRTQQEDSAVYLCASSFPEAGDYGYTFGSGTRLTVV.

A note on this clone: At one boundary the junction diverges from the germline segment, which might be a read error. J is TRBJ2-2 and V is TRBV7-7; D is ambiguous. Germline V gene data show CDR1 as SSHAT and CDR2 as FNYEAQ (reference sequence). The CDR3 spans 13 residues. The CDR3 reads CASSPDYTGELFF. The CDR3, as DNA: TGTGCTAGCAGCCCCGATTATACCGGGGAGCTGTTTTTT.

This rearrangement joins TRBV11-2 to TRBJ2-7; 7 bases match TRBD2. This CDR3 region has 16 residues. Germline trimming cut 5 bases from V and 3 bases from J; bases unmatched to any gene: 13. CDR1 and CDR2 (germline): SGHAT, FQNNGV. DNA of the CDR3: TGTGCCAGCAGCCACCACCAGGCAGCGGGGAACTACGAGCAGTACTTC. It specifies CASSHHQAAGNYEQYF.

V usage is TRBV10-3 and J usage is TRBJ2-7, with 7 bases aligning to TRBD2. The germline gives CDR1 ENHRY, CDR2 SYGVKD. The CDR3 extends over 14 amino acids. The V segment lost 4 bases and the J segment 0 bases; nucleotides outside the gene matches: 3. CDR3 nucleotides: TGTGCCATCAGTGGACTAGCAAGCTCCTACGAGCAGTACTTC. This encodes CAISGLASSYEQYF.

The sample holds one count of this clone. V usage is TRBV12-3 or TRBV12-4 and J usage is TRBJ1-1; tentative D call: TRBD1 (5 bases). This CDR3 spans 13 amino acids. V lost 4 bases, J lost 1 base, and 7 bases lay in between. DNA for the CDR3: TGTGCCAGCAGTTGGAGGGGGAACACTGAAGCTTTCTTT. Protein: CASSWRGNTEAFF.